A single TCR beta chain is shown here with its context. What it binds is not known. 13 Jbeta primers and 60 Vbeta primers were used for the PCR. Some clones are missing from TCRdb's copy, which holds only in-frame ones; the method was immunoSEQ multiplex PCR. The sample records 250,000 to 350,000 clones, about nine tenths being singletons. The ends were cut back, 1 base at V and 2 bases at J, with 12 bases in the middle. The CDR3 covers 16 residues. Germline CDR1 is SGHTA and CDR2 is FQGNSA. This specimen belongs to a study of cytomegalovirus exposure and HLA in healthy donors. Whole-study results and caveats: Using a false discovery rate of 0.05, a later analysis showed that 16,951 TCR beta sequences were associated with HLA alleles. For presence/absence analyses, sequencing depth was assumed to be roughly uniform across donors. One later analysis reportedly identified an Asian-associated ancestry cluster that showed fewer N-insertions than the approximately 710-donor mean.

The study sampled nominally healthy donors, though unrecorded immune exposures were likely. V gene TRBV7-2 combines with J gene TRBJ1-5; no clear D gene. The sample was PBMCs. The source is a man aged 35 to 55 in good health and CMV-seropositive. CDR3 nucleotide sequence: TGTGCCAGCAGCTTAGTGGGCCTTATGGGCAATCAGCCCCAGCATTTT. Translation gives CASSLVGLMGNQPQHF.